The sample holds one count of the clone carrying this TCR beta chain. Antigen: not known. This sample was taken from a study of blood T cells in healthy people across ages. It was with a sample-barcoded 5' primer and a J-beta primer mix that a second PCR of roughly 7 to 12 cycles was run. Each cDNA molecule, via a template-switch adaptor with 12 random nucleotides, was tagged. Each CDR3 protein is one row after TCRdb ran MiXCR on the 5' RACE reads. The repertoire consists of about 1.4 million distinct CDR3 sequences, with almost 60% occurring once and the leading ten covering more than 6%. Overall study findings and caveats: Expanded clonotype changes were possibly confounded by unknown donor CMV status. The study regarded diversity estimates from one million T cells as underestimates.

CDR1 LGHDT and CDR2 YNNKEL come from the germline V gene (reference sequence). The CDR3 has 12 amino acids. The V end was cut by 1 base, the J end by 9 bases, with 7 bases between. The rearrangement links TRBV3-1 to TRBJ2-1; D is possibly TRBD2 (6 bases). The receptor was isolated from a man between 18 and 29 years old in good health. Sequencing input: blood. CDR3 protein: CASSQASAEQFF. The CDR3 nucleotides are TGTGCCAGCAGCCAAGCTAGCGCTGAGCAGTTCTTC.